This T cell receptor (beta chain) stems from a study of beta chain features in type 1 diabetes. Trimming removed 3 bases at V and 4 bases at J, with 9 bases between. The CDR3 spans 13 residues. From germline, CDR1 is MDHEN and CDR2 SYDVKM. Cells sorted by CD45RO/CCR7/CD25/CD127/CD95/CD27 comprised CD4+ naive, central memory, regulatory and stem cell-like memory cells. Since all of the isolated RNA was reverse transcribed, expressed TCRB transcripts were what got sequenced. TCRdb's table, derived via immunoSEQ multiplex PCR, lists solely in-frame clones and lacks some. This table holds just over 450,000 clones, 30% found once. Study results and caveats: Insertions at VDJ junctions were less frequent in type 1 diabetes patients. These patients also deleted more nucleotides at the same junctions.

This clone was observed once. Its target is not known. V and J are TRBV28 and TRBJ2-5, with a weak D call TRBD2 (5 bases). This receptor was identified in a man aged 18 to 30 in good health. The sequencing sample was made of naive CD4+ T cells from blood. CDR3 in amino acids: CASSLRAPETQYF. The CDR3 DNA reads TGTGCCAGCAGTTTGCGGGCGCCAGAGACCCAGTACTTC.